Reported below is one TCR beta chain. The sample originates from a study of blood T cell repertoires in COVID-19. Study as a whole: In each case, the material was cDNA or gDNA derived from T cells, B-cell-depleted T cells, or PBMCs.

In the source study's methods: Amplification from reference gene primers served as the basis for estimated nucleated cell counts. Measured with immunoSEQ multiplex PCR; TCRdb has only the in-frame clones, and not every one. For V, J and clone size, that table is used; D and trimming come from the DNA. The sample holds about 140,000 clones, about nine tenths seen once. With V trimmed by 2 bases and J by 4 bases, 24 bases remained unmatched. The CDR3 length is 24 residues. The chain has TRBV23-1 and TRBJ1-6, with 12 bases lining up with TRBD1. TRBV23-1 is classed as an ORF, of uncertain function. Material: peripheral blood. The clonotype originates from a woman over 75 with acute or convalescent COVID-19. The CDR3 spells CASSQETGTGGETFISEYNSPLHF. The CDR3 DNA reads TGCGCCAGCAGTCAAGAAACCGGGACAGGGGGCGAAACCTTTATCTCCGAGTATAATTCACCCCTCCACTTT.